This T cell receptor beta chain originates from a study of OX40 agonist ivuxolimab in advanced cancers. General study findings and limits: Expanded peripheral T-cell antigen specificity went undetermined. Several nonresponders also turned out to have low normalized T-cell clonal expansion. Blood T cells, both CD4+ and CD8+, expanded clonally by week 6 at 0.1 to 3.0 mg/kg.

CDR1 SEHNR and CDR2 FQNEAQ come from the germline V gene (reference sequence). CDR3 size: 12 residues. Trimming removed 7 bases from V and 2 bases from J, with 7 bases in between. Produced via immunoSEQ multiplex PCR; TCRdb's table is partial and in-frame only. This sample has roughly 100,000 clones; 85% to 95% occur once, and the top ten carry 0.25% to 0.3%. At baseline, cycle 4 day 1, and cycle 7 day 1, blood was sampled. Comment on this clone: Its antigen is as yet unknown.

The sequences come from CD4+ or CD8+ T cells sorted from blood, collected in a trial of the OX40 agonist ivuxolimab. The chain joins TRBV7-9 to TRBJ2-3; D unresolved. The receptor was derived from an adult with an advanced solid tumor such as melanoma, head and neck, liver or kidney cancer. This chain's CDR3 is CASNAFTDTQYF. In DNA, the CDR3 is TGTGCCAGCAACGCATTCACAGATACGCAGTATTTT.